This T cell receptor beta chain is from a study of T cells in Graves' hyperthyroidism and ophthalmopathy. Turning to the study itself: Prior to any treatment, at the point of initial diagnosis, peripheral blood was collected.

V dropped 7 bases and J dropped 6 bases, with 12 bases sitting between them. Per germline, CDR1 MDHEN and CDR2 SYDVKM. CDR3 length equals 13 residues. Amplified TCR beta CDR3 regions came from RNA transcripts. The HTBI primer set served for first-round RT-PCR of the TCR CDR3. TCRdb redid the calling of the multiplex PCR reads with MiXCR, one entry per CDR3 protein. Seen here are approximately 410,000 distinct CDR3 sequences, roughly an eighth observed once, and the top ten hold around 5.3%. The chain carries TRBV28 and TRBJ1-4, with D perhaps TRBD1 (5 bases). The sequencing input was blood. The clonotype comes from a woman younger than 30 with Graves' hyperthyroidism. For the CDR3, the DNA is TGTGCCAGCACCCTATGGGGGGATGAAAAACTGTTTTTT. This codes for CASTLWGDEKLFF.